This T cell receptor (beta chain) is from a study of blood T cell repertoires in COVID-19. Study at large: Whether acute or convalescent, the COVID-19 samples came from the United States, Italy and Spain.

Authors' data handling: For nucleated cells, counts were estimated from reference gene primer amplification. Profiled with immunoSEQ multiplex PCR; TCRdb holds only in-frame clones, not every one. D and trimming were read from the DNA, whereas the V and J calls and clone size are those reported in that table. The table shows roughly 14,000 clones, with approximately 83% occurring only once. The V gene lost 11 bases and the J gene lost 8 bases, with 11 bases spanning the gap. The CDR3 sequence is 11 residues long. The germline V gene encodes CDR1 KGHDR and CDR2 SFDVKD. The V gene is TRBV24-1, the J gene TRBJ1-4, with a possible D match to TRBD1 (5 bases). Sequenced input: peripheral blood. The clonotype originates from a human donor in a cohort sampled during active COVID-19. The CDR3 protein is CANGKGEKLFF. Here the CDR3 DNA reads TGTGCCAACGGAAAGGGGGAAAAACTGTTTTTT.